A selection of T cell receptor beta chains follows, all from one sample in a study of T cells in Graves' hyperthyroidism and ophthalmopathy. TCRdb itself ran the multiplex PCR reads through MiXCR, one entry per CDR3 protein. This sample has approximately 600,000 distinct CDR3 sequences, with roughly 20% found just once. Sequenced material: blood. The source is a man younger than 45 with Graves' ophthalmopathy. The CDR3 runs from the conserved cysteine through the conserved F or W. The D gene is left open where the match is weak.

CDR3aa: CAWSAGINQPQHF
j_gene: TRBJ1-5
v_gene: TRBV30
d_gene: NA

CDR3aa: CASKRKGLAGTREDETQYF
j_gene: TRBJ2-5
v_gene: TRBV2
d_gene: TRBD2

CDR3aa: CSVDGVGNQPQHF
j_gene: TRBJ1-5
v_gene: TRBV20-1
d_gene: NA

CDR3aa: CAISESRASGELFF
j_gene: TRBJ2-2
v_gene: TRBV10-3
d_gene: NA

CDR3aa: CASSQGPSGLNTGELFF
j_gene: TRBJ2-2
v_gene: TRBV14
d_gene: TRBD2

CDR3aa: CAWSAPAGSQETQYF
j_gene: TRBJ2-5
v_gene: TRBV30
d_gene: NA

CDR3aa: CASTGGTGAGLGELFF
j_gene: TRBJ2-2
v_gene: TRBV27
d_gene: TRBD1

CDR3aa: CSARDLTGGYYGYTF
j_gene: TRBJ1-2
v_gene: TRBV20-1
d_gene: TRBD1

CDR3aa: CASRYRLAGLNEQFF
j_gene: TRBJ2-1
v_gene: TRBV27
d_gene: TRBD2

CDR3aa: CASGTSGRAGDTQYF
j_gene: TRBJ2-3
v_gene: TRBV6-1
d_gene: TRBD2

CDR3aa: CASSLGGVGTGELFF
j_gene: TRBJ2-2
v_gene: TRBV12-3/TRBV12-4
d_gene: NA

CDR3aa: CATSRATTSGTSYEQYF
j_gene: TRBJ2-7
v_gene: TRBV15
d_gene: TRBD2